This T cell receptor beta chain was identified during a study of T cells in Graves' hyperthyroidism and ophthalmopathy. Findings and caveats of the study: Most thyroid clonotypes that were expanded above 0.001 also turned up in blood.

On this clonotype itself: The antigen is undetermined.

The V and J ends lost 6 bases and 8 bases respectively, with 10 bases between them. Germline V gene lookup returns CDR1 SNHLY and CDR2 FYNNEI. The CDR3 runs 12 residues. TCR beta CDR3 sequences were amplified from RNA transcripts. Researchers ran a first-round RT-PCR on the TCR CDR3 using the HTBI primer set. Using its own MiXCR run on the multiplex PCR reads, TCRdb lists one record per CDR3 protein. This table has 500,000 to 600,000 distinct CDR3 sequences, about 45% appearing once. The J gene is TRBJ2-2, the V gene TRBV2; D might be TRBD1 (5 bases). The specimen was peripheral blood or thyroid tissue (not recorded which). The TCR originated in an adult woman with Graves' disease, either hyperthyroidism or ophthalmopathy (not recorded which). The CDR3 DNA is TGTGCCAGCAGGGGAAGGACAGGGGAGCTGTTTTTT. Translating gives CASRGRTGELFF.